Below are 18 T cell receptor beta chains sequenced from a single sample in a study of graft-versus-host responses after intestinal transplantation. Antigens for these TCRs are unknown. The method was immunoSEQ multiplex PCR; TCRdb's version includes in-frame clones alone and lacks a portion of them. This sample yields around 100,000 clones, of which 93% are seen a single time; 1% to 1.5% belongs to the top ten. Source: unstimulated CD8+ T cells sorted from spleen or lymph node cells, taken before intestinal transplant. The receptors come from a human donor who received an intestinal transplant.

The chain recombines TRBV4-1 with TRBJ1-1; no reliable D call. The CDR3 covers 13 residues. The germline gives CDR1 MGHRA, CDR2 YSYEKL. Trimming stripped 6 bases from V and 11 bases from J, with 19 bases between. CDR3 nucleotides: TGCGCCAGCAGTCGATCTAGGGTGGACGGGGCTTTCTTT. Translating gives CASSRSRVDGAFF.

This chain links TRBV5-8 with TRBJ1-2; D gene ambiguous. Germline V lookup: CDR1 SGHTS, CDR2 YDEGEE. The length of the CDR3 is 14 residues. Trimming pared 0 bases from V and 5 bases from J, leaving 11 bases between. The CDR3 is CASSLGVPGYGYTF. CDR3 nucleotide sequence: TGTGCCAGCAGCTTGGGAGTTCCGGGGTATGGCTACACCTTC.

The rearrangement links TRBV5-1 to TRBJ1-1; D gene uncertain. Germline values: CDR1 SGHRS, CDR2 YFSETQ. The CDR3 loop spans 12 amino acids. V was pared by 2 bases and J by 5 bases, with 7 bases between. CDR3 loop: CASSFIGTEAFF. CDR3 nucleotide sequence: TGCGCCAGCAGCTTTATTGGGACTGAAGCTTTCTTT.

The chain uses TRBV2 and TRBJ2-5; D is perhaps TRBD1 or TRBD2 (6 bases each). V dropped 10 bases and J dropped 4 bases, with 22 bases sitting between them. Germline lookup yields CDR1 SNHLY and CDR2 FYNNEI. The CDR3 contains 15 residues. CDR3 region: CATLGASDNPETQYF. The DNA of the CDR3 is TGTGCCACCTTGGGGGCTAGCGACAACCCAGAGACCCAGTACTTC.

The chain recombines TRBV14 with TRBJ2-3; D possibly corresponds to TRBD1 (5 bases). Per the germline V gene, CDR1 is SGHDN and CDR2 is FVKESK. The CDR3 extends over 12 amino acids. V was shortened by 3 bases and J by 5 bases, with 6 bases between the two germline ends. The CDR3, as DNA: TGTGCCAGCAGCCAGGGGCGAGATACGCAGTATTTT. It yields the protein CASSQGRDTQYF.

The V call is TRBV7-6, the J call TRBJ2-2; D remains ambiguous. Trimming removed 6 bases at V and 7 bases at J, with 9 bases between. The CDR3 extends over 12 amino acids. Germline CDR1 and CDR2: SGHVS and FNYEAQ. CDR3 amino acids: CASRGYGGELFF. For the CDR3, the DNA is TGTGCCAGCAGGGGGTATGGCGGGGAGCTGTTTTTT.

This clone was seen just once. The V call is TRBV29-1, the J call TRBJ2-5, with D possibly TRBD2 on 5 matching bases. Trimming removed 3 bases from V and 5 bases from J, with 16 bases in between. CDR3 length equals 14 residues. CDR1 and CDR2 from the germline V gene are SQVTM and ANQGSEA. Written as DNA, the CDR3 is TGCAGCGTTGATGGACTCCTACCTCGGGAGACCCAGTACTTC. Its translation: CSVDGLLPRETQYF.

This rearrangement joins TRBV5-5 to TRBJ2-7; TRBD2 aligns across 8 bases. The CDR3 has 15 amino acids. V lost 4 bases to trimming and J lost 4 bases; unmatched junction nucleotides: 10. Germline V gene sequence: CDR1 SGHKS, CDR2 YYEKEE (reference sequence). CDR3 in amino acids: CASSPPSGGLYEQYF. In DNA form, the CDR3 reads TGTGCCAGCAGCCCCCCCAGCGGGGGCTTATACGAGCAGTACTTC.

The rearrangement uses TRBV5-1 and TRBJ1-4, with TRBD1 as a possible D gene (6 bases). CDR1 and CDR2 (germline): SGHRS, YFSETQ. The CDR3 extends over 16 amino acids. Trimming took 0 bases from V and 6 from J, leaving 15 bases between them. Here the CDR3 reads CASSLDQGGDDEKLFF. CDR3 nucleotides: TGCGCCAGCAGCTTGGACCAAGGGGGAGATGATGAAAAACTGTTTTTT.

The chain carries TRBV28 and TRBJ1-2; 9 bases map to TRBD1. The CDR3 spans 14 residues. Germline V gene data show CDR1 as MDHEN and CDR2 as SYDVKM. After removal of 3 bases from V and 7 bases from J, the junction contained 6 bases not matched to a gene. The CDR3 nucleotides are TGTGCCAGCAGTTTTAGGGGACAGGGACCTGGCTACACCTTC. Translated: CASSFRGQGPGYTF.

DNA of the CDR3: TGTGCCAGCAGCGGGGGGGCCTACAATGAGCAGTTCTTC. As protein: CASSGGAYNEQFF. V and J are TRBV14 and TRBJ2-1; TRBD2 matches 7 bases. Germline V gene data show CDR1 as SGHDN and CDR2 as FVKESK. The ends lost 5 bases at V and 2 bases at J; junction bases unmatched: 0. The CDR3 has 13 residues.

The chain links TRBV7-9 to TRBJ1-2, with D possibly matching TRBD1 (5 bases). The V gene's germline CDR1 is SEHNR and CDR2 FQNEAQ (reference sequence). The CDR3 loop spans 13 amino acids. The V gene lost 0 bases and the J gene lost 9 bases, with 11 bases spanning the gap. The CDR3 region has the DNA TGTGCCAGCAGCTTAGCGCGGGGGGGACGCTACACCTTC. It is translated as CASSLARGGRYTF.

The genes are TRBV7-2 and TRBJ1-5, with D possibly matching TRBD1 (6 bases). The germline V gene has CDR1 SGHTA and CDR2 FQGNSA. V gave up 2 bases and J gave up 6 bases, with 14 bases separating them. This CDR3 has 15 amino acids. The CDR3 spells CASSLFVGQGQPQHF. As DNA, the CDR3 is TGTGCCAGCAGCTTATTTGTGGGACAAGGTCAGCCCCAGCATTTT.

The CDR3 sequence: CSVAPRTGQGYTF. CDR3 nucleotide sequence: TGCAGCGTTGCTCCCAGGACAGGGCAAGGCTACACCTTC. The gene calls are TRBV29-1 and TRBJ1-2, with 8 bases lining up with TRBD1. The germline V gene has CDR1 SQVTM and CDR2 ANQGSEA. The CDR3 is 13 amino acids. V shed 4 bases and J 8 bases; nucleotides not matched to a gene: 9. Full variable domain (outside the CDR3, taken from reference TRBV29-1 and TRBJ1-2): SAVISQKPSRDICQRGTSLTIQCQVDSQVTMMFWYRQQPGQSLTLIATANQGSEATYESGFVIDKFPISRPNLTFSTLTVSNMSPEDSSIYLCSVAPRTGQGYTFGSGTRLTVV.

The chain employs TRBV14 and TRBJ1-1; D is unresolved. V was trimmed by 3 bases and J by 8 bases, leaving 7 bases between them. The length of the CDR3 is 11 residues. CDR1 is SGHDN and CDR2 is FVKESK in the germline V gene. The CDR3 loop reads CASSHGPEAFF. CDR3 nucleotides: TGTGCCAGCAGCCACGGCCCCGAAGCTTTCTTT.

CDR3 DNA: TGTGCCAGTAGTACTATGGAGTTTTACCCCTACAATGAGCAGTTCTTC. The encoded protein is CASSTMEFYPYNEQFF. The J gene is TRBJ2-1, the V gene TRBV19, with D uncertain. V shed 4 bases and J shed 2 bases, with 15 bases lying between them. The germline CDR1 and CDR2 sequences are LNHDA and SQIVND (reference sequence). This CDR3 comprises 16 residues.

This clone appeared once. The chain has TRBV7-6 and TRBJ1-1; no clear D. Trimming took off 1 base at V and 1 base at J, with 7 bases between the two ends. The CDR3 totals 14 residues. The germline V gene encodes CDR1 SGHVS and CDR2 FNYEAQ. For the CDR3, the DNA is TGTGCCAGCAGCTTAGGACCGGAGAACACTGAAGCTTTCTTT. Amino acids: CASSLGPENTEAFF. Looking up the rest from reference TRBV7-6 and TRBJ1-1 gives the full variable domain: GAGVSQSPRYKVTKRGQDVALRCDPISGHVSLYWYRQALGQGPEFLTYFNYEAQQDKSGLPNDRFSAERPEGSISTLTIQRTEQRDSAMYRCASSLGPENTEAFFGQGTRLTVV.

A few counts support this clone. The chain is built from TRBV4-1 and TRBJ1-4; D is unclear. Between the trimmed V and J ends, which lost 0 bases and 4 bases, there was a span of 9 bases. Germline V CDR1 and CDR2: MGHRA, YSYEKL. The CDR3 spans 15 residues. The CDR3 loop is CASSQEGQDNEKLFF. The CDR3 DNA follows: TGCGCCAGCAGCCAAGAGGGTCAGGATAATGAAAAACTGTTTTTT.